This TCR beta chain derives from a study of blood T cell repertoires in COVID-19. TCRdb keeps only in-frame clones here, not all; method: immunoSEQ multiplex PCR. The repertoire consists of hundreds of thousands of clones, with about 83% occurring once and the leading ten covering approximately 2.1%. Participants' own reports of clinical history determined their cohort assignment. From germline, CDR1 is MGHRA and CDR2 YSYEKL. The CDR3 length is 11 residues. V lost 3 bases and J lost 3, with 2 bases in between. The rearrangement links TRBV4-1 to TRBJ2-5; D uncertain. The sequencing sample was made of PBMCs or T cells enriched from blood (not recorded which). This TCR came from a woman aged 45 to 65 who had recovered from COVID-19. The CDR3 is CASSHEETQYF. The CDR3 DNA reads as TGCGCCAGCAGCCACGAAGAGACCCAGTACTTC.